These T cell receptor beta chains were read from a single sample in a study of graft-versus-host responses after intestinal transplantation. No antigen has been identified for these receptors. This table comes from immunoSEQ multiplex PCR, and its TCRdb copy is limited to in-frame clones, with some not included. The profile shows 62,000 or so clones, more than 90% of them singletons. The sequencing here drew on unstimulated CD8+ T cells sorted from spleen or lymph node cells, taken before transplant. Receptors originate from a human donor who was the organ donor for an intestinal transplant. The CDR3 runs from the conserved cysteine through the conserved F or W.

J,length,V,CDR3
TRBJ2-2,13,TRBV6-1,CASSEEATGELFF
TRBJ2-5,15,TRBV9,CASSVEAGDQETQYF
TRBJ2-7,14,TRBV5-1,CASSFTGTRSEQYF
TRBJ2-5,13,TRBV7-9,CASIHEEGETQYF
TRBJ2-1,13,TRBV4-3,CASSQNFDNEQFF
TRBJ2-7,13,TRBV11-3,CASSPPRGGEQYF
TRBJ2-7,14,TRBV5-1,CASSLAGQIYEQYF
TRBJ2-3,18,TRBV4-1,CASSQGPGLAGDTDTQYF
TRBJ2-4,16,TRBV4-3,CASSQDSGRGRNIQYF
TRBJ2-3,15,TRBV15,CATSREKAATDTQYF
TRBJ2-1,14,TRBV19,CASSIGGTFNEQFF
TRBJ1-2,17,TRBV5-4,CASSLDGVDRVLVGYTF
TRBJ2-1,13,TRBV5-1,CASAGGSYNEQFF
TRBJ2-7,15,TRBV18,CASSPLGLSSYEQYF
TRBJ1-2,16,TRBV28,CASIRTGQKSPIGYTF
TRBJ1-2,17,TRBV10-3,CAISVRVGTGTFYGYTF
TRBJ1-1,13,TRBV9,CASSVGQGAEAFF
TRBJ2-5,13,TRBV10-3,CAIRQENQETQYF
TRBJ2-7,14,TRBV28,CASSWDGSSYEQYF
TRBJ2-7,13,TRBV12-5,CAIAREYQYEQYF
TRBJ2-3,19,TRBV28,CASSLSETQLAGETDTQYF
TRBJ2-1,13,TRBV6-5,CASSYSSGGRQFF
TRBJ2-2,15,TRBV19,CASSTGGYNTGELFF
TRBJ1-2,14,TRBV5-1,CAGSGLRRNYGYTF
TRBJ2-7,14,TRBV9,CASSVGDSSYEQYF
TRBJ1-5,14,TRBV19,CASSMAEPNQPQHF
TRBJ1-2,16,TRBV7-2,CASSAEPDTFTYGYTF
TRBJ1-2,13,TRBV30,CAWSDYALYGYTF
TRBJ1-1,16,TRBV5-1,CASSLDDRGRDTEAFF
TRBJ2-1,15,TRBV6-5,CASSYSGTQDNEQFF
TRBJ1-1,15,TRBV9,CASSVEARSGTEAFF
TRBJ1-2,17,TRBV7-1,CASSVETHEGKIYGYTF
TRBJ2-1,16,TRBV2,CASTLNRESSYNEQFF
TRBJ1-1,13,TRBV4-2,CASSQAVNTEAFF
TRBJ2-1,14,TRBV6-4,CASSDSTGGGEQFF
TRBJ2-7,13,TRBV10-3,CAIRDRALAEQYF
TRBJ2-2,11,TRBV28,CASNANGELFF
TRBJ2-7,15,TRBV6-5,CASSYSTDSPWEQYF
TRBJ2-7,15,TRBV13,CASSAEREIPYEQYF
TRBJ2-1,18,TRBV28,CASSLYPLGLAGDNEQFF
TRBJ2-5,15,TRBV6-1,CASSPLQGSVETQYF
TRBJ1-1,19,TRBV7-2,CASSQAPTNYAGRNTEAFF
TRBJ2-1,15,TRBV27,CASRLTSGTYNEQFF
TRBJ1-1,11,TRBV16,CASSQEYEAFF
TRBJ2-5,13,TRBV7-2,CASIHRGEETQYF
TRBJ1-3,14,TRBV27,CASSDRDNGNTIYF
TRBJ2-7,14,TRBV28,CASSGLAETYEQYF
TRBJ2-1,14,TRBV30,CAWGGSSGYNEQFF
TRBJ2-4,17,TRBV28,CASSLREGDLAKNIQYF
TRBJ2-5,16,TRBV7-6,CASSLDSGRAAETQYF
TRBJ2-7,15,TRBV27,CASSLSAGRRYEQYF
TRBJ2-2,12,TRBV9,CASTSSTGELFF
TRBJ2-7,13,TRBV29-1,CSVQTGGPYEQYF
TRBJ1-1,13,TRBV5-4,CAARDSPNTEAFF
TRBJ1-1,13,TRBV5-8,CASSRGQGTEAFF
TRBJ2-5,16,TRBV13,CASSLLAGGYQETQYF
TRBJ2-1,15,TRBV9,CASTQTGTSGNEQFF